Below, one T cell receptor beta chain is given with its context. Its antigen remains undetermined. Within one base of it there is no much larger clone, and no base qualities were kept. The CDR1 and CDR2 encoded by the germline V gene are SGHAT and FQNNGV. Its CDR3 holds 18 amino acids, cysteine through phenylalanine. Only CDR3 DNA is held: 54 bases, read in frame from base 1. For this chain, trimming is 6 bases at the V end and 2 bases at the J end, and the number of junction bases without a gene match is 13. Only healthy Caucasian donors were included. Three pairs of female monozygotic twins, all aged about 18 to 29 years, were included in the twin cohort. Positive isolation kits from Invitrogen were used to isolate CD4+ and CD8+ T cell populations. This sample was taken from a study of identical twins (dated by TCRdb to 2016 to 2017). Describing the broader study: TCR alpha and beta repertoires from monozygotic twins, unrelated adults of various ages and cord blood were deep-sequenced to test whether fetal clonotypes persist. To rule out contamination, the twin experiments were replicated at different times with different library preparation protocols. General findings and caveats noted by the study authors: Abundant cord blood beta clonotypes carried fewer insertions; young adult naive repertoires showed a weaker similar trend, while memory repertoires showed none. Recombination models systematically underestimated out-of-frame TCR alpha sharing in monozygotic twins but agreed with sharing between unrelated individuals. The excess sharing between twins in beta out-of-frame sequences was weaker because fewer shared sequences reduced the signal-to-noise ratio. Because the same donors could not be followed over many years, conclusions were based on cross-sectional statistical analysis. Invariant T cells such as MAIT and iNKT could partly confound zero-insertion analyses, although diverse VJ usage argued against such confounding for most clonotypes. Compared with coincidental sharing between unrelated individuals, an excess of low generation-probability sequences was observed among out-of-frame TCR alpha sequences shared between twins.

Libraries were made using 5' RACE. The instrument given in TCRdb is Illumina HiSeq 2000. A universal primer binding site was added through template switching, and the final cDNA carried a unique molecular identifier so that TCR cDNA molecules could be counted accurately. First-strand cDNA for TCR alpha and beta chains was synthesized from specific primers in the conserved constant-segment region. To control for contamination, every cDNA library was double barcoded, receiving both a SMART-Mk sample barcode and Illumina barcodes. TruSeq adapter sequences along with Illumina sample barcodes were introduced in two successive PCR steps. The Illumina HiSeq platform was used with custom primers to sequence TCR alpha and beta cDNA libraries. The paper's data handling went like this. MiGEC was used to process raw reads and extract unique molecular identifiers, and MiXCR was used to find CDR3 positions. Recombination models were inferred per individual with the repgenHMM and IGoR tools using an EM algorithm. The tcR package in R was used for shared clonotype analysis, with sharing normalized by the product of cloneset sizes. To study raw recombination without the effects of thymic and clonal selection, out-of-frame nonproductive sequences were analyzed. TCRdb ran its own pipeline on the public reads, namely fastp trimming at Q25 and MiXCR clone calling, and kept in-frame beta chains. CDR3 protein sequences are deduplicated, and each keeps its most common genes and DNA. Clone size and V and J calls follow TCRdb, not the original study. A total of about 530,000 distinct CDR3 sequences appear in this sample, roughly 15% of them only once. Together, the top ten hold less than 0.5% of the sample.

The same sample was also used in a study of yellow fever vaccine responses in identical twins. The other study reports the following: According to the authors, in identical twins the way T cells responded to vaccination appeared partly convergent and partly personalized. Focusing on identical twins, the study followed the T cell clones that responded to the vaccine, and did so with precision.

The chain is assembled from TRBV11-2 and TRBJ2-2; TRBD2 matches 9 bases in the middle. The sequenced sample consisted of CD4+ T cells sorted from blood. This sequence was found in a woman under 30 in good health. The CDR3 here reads CASSPRGSGRTNTGELFF. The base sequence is TGTGCCAGCAGTCCCAGGGGGAGCGGGAGGACTAACACCGGGGAGCTGTTTTTT.